The source of this T cell receptor (beta chain) is a study of cytomegalovirus exposure and HLA in healthy donors. Study results and caveats: Sequence variants that were highly shared formed a cluster that was likely a sequencing artifact. Owing to their indistinguishability, certain V segments, notably TRBV6-2 and TRBV6-3, were excluded.

It was with 60 Vbeta and 13 Jbeta primers that the PCR ran. As originally analysed: About 10 million shared chains were among some 75 million unique TCR beta chains counted in a later analysis. This table comes from immunoSEQ multiplex PCR, and its TCRdb copy is limited to in-frame clones, with some not included. V and J calls and clone size come straight from that table; D and trimming were deduced from the DNA. This table has 130,000 or so clones, 60% to 85% appearing once. The CDR3 runs to 14 residues. V shed 4 bases, J shed 8 bases, and the junction held 8 bases outside the gene matches. Germline V gene data show CDR1 as MGHDK and CDR2 as SYGVNS. This clone was seen a single time. Its matching antigen is unknown.

Sequenced: PBMCs. The chain links TRBV25-1 to TRBJ2-1, with 7 positions matching TRBD2. The receptor was derived from a young woman in good health and CMV-seronegative. CDR3 coding DNA: TGTGCCAGCAGTGCGGCGGGAGAAGTGCATGAGCAGTTCTTC. The encoded protein is CASSAAGEVHEQFF.